Described below is a single TCR beta chain sequence and its context. Per the study methods: Nucleated cell counts were estimated from reference gene primer amplification. The table came from immunoSEQ multiplex PCR; TCRdb's copy has only in-frame clones and leaves some out. V, J and clone size are taken as reported in that table, and D and trimming were inferred from the DNA itself. The sample records around 63,000 clones, roughly three quarters being singletons. The data belong to a study of blood T cell repertoires in COVID-19. Study overall: Acute-phase and convalescent COVID-19 samples originated in the United States, Italy and Spain. The cDNA or gDNA used as material had been derived from T cells, B-cell-depleted T cells, or PBMCs.

The CDR3 is 16 residues long. V lost 0 bases, J lost 6 bases, and 17 bases lay in between. The J gene is TRBJ1-1, the V gene TRBV23-1; D is perhaps TRBD1 (5 bases). TRBV23-1 is flagged as an ORF with uncertain function. What was sequenced was peripheral blood. This receptor was taken from a woman in her 70s with acute or convalescent COVID-19. The CDR3 loop is CASSQSPGPGEAEAFF. CDR3 DNA sequence: TGCGCCAGCAGTCAATCCCCTGGTCCGGGGGAGGCTGAAGCTTTCTTT.